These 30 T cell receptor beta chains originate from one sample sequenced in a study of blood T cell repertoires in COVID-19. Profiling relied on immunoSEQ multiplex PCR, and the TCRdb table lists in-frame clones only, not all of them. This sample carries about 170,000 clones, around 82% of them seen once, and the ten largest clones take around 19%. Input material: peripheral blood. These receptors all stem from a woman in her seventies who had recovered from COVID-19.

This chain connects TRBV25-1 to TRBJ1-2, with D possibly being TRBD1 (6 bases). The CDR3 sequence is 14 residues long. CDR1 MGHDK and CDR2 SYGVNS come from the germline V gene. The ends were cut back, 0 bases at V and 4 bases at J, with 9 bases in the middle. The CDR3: CASSEYGTFYGYTF. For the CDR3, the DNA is TGTGCCAGCAGTGAATATGGGACATTCTATGGCTACACCTTC.

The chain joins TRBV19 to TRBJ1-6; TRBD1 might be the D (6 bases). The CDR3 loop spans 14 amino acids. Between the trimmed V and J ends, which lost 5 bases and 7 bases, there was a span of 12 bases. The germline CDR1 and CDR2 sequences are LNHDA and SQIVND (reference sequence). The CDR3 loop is CASSLKTGNSPLHF. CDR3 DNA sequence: TGTGCCAGTAGTCTAAAGACAGGCAATTCACCCCTCCACTTT.

The CDR3 spells CASSQARDSAEQFF. Here the CDR3 DNA reads TGTGCCAGCAGCCAGGCCAGAGACAGCGCTGAGCAGTTCTTC. This rearrangement joins TRBV3-1 (or the pseudogene TRBV3-2) to TRBJ2-1; D might be TRBD1 (5 bases). Germline CDR1 LGHDT, CDR2 YNNKEL (reference sequence). V lost 3 bases to trimming and J lost 9 bases, with 15 bases between them. The CDR3 contains 14 residues.

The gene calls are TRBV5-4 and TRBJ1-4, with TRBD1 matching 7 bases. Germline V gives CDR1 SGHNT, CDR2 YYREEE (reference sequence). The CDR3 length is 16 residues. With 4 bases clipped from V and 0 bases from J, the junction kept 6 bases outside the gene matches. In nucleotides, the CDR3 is TGTGCCAGCAGCGCGGGGCAGGGGGCAACTAATGAAAAACTGTTTTTT. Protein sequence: CASSAGQGATNEKLFF.

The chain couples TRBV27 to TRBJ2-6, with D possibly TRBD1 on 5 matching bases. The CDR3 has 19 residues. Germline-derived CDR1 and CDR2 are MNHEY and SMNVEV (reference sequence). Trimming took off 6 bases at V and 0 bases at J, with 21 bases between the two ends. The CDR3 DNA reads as TGTGCCAGCAGCCCCCGGCCCGGGCAGGGAATCTCTGGGGCCAACGTCCTGACTTTC. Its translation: CASSPRPGQGISGANVLTF.

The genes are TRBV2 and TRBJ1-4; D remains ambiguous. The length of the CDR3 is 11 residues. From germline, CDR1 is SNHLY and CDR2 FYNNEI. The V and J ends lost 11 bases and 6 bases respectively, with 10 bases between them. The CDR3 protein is CASSSHEKLFF. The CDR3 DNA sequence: TGTGCCTCATCGAGTCATGAAAAACTGTTTTTT.

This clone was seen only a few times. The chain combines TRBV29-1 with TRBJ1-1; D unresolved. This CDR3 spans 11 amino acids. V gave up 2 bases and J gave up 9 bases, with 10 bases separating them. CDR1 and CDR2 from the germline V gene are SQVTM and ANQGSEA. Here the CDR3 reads CSVELVRKAFF. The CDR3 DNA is TGCAGCGTTGAACTCGTCAGGAAAGCTTTCTTT. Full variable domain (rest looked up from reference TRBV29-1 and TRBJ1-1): SAVISQKPSRDICQRGTSLTIQCQVDSQVTMMFWYRQQPGQSLTLIATANQGSEATYESGFVIDKFPISRPNLTFSTLTVSNMSPEDSSIYLCSVELVRKAFFGQGTRLTVV.

CDR3 residues: CASSKLTGAGTEAFF. The CDR3 coding sequence is TGTGCCAGCAGCAAACTTACAGGGGCGGGAACTGAAGCTTTCTTT. The chain employs TRBV6-6 and TRBJ1-1; TRBD1 matches 7 bases. Germline values: CDR1 MNHNY, CDR2 SVGAGI (reference sequence). Trimming took 6 bases from V and 5 from J; bases not matched to a gene: 12. This CDR3 has 15 amino acids.

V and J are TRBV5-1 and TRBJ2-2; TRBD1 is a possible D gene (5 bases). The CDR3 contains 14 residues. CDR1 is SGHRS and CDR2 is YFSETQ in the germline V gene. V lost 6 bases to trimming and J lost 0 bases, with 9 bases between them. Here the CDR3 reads CASTPTANTGELFF. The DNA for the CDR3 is TGCGCCAGCACCCCGACAGCGAACACCGGGGAGCTGTTTTTT.

The CDR3 is CASSTPRTGPQHF. For the CDR3, the DNA is TGTGCCAGCAGTACTCCGAGAACAGGGCCCCAGCATTTT. The chain carries TRBV6-6 and TRBJ1-5, with a possible D match to TRBD1 (5 bases). The CDR3 runs 13 residues. V lost 5 bases to trimming and J lost 9 bases, with 14 bases between them. Per germline, CDR1 MNHNY and CDR2 SVGAGI (reference sequence).

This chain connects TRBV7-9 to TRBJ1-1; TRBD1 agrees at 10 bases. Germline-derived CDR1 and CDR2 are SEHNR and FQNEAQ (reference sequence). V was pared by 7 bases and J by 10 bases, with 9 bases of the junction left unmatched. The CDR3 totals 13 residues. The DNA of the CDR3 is TGTGCCAGCAACATGGGACAGGGGTTCGCAGCTTTCTTT. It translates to CASNMGQGFAAFF.

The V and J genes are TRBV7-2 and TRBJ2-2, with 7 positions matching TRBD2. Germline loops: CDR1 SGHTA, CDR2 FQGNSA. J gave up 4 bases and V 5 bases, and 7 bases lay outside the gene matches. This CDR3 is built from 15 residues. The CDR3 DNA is TGTGCCAGCAGCGTCATAGCGGGTAGCACCGGGGAGCTGTTTTTT. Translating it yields CASSVIAGSTGELFF.

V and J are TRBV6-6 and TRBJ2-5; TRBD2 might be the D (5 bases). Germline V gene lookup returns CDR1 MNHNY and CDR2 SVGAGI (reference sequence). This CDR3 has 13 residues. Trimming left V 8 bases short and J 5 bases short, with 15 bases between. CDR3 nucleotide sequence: TGTGCCAGCCTCGCCTGGCGAGGGGAGACCCAGTACTTC. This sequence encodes CASLAWRGETQYF.

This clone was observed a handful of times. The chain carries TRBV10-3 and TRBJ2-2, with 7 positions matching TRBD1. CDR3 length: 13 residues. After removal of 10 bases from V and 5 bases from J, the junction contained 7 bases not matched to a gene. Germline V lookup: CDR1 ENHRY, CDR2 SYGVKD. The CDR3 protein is CATRGRITGELFF. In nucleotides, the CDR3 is TGTGCCACGAGGGGGCGGATTACCGGGGAGCTGTTTTTT.

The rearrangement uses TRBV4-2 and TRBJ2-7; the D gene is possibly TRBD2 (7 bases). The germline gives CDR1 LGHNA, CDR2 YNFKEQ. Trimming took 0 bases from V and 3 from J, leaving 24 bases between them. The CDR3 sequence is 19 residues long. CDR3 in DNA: TGTGCCAGCAGCCAAGACCTAGGGGGGGACACCACAAGGGGCTACGAGCAGTACTTC. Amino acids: CASSQDLGGDTTRGYEQYF.

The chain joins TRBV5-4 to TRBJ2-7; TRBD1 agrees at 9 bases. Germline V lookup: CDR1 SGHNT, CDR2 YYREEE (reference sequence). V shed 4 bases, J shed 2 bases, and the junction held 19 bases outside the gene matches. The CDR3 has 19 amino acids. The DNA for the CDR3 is TGTGCCAGCAGCCCTAGACAGGGGGATCCAAGGGGGCAAACCTACGAGCAGTACTTC. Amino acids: CASSPRQGDPRGQTYEQYF.

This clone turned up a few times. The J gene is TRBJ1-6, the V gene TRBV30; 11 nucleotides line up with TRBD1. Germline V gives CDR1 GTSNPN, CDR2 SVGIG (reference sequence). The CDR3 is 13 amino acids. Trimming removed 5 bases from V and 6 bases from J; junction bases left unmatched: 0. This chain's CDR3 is CAWGTGGNSPLHF. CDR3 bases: TGTGCCTGGGGGACAGGGGGTAATTCACCCCTCCACTTT.

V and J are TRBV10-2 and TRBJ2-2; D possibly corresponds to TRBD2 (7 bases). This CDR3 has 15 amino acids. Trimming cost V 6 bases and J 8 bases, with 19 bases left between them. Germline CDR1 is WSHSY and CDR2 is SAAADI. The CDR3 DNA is TGCGCCAGCAGGGATATGTACGGGGGGCCTGGGGAGCTGTTTTTT. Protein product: CASRDMYGGPGELFF.

The CDR3 is CASSLGGSRGEQFF. The CDR3 coding sequence is TGTGCCAGCAGCTTAGGAGGTAGCCGGGGTGAGCAGTTCTTC. The chain carries TRBV7-3 and TRBJ2-1, with D possibly being TRBD2 (5 bases). CDR3 length: 14 amino acids. Trimming cost V 2 bases and J 9 bases, with 14 bases left between them. CDR1 is SGHTA, CDR2 FQGTGA, per germline.

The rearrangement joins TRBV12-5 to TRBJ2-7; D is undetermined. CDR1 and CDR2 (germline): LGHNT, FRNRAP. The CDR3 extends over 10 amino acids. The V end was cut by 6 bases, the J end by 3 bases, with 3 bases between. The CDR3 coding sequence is TGTGCTAGTGGCAACTACGAGCAGTACTTC. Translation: CASGNYEQYF.

The CDR3 region has the DNA TGTGCCAGCAGCCAAGACAGGGTATACGAGCAGTACTTC. This encodes CASSQDRVYEQYF. J is TRBJ2-7 and V is TRBV3-1 (or the pseudogene TRBV3-2), with D maybe TRBD1 (5 bases). V was trimmed by 0 bases and J by 4 bases, leaving 7 bases between them. Germline lookup yields CDR1 LGHDT and CDR2 YNNKEL (reference sequence). The CDR3 spans 13 residues.

CDR3 coding DNA: TGTGCCTGGAGTGCATACACTGAAGCTTTCTTT. It encodes CAWSAYTEAFF. The genes are TRBV30 and TRBJ1-1; D not certain. Germline CDR1 is GTSNPN and CDR2 is SVGIG (reference sequence). The CDR3 consists of 11 residues. V was trimmed by 1 base and J by 3 bases, leaving 3 bases between them.

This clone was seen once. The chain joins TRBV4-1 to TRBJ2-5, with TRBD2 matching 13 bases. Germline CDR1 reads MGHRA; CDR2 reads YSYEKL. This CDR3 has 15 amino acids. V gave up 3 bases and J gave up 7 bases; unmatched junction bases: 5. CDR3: CASSQPRLAGGTQYF. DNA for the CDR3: TGCGCCAGCAGCCAGCCCAGACTAGCGGGGGGGACCCAGTACTTC.

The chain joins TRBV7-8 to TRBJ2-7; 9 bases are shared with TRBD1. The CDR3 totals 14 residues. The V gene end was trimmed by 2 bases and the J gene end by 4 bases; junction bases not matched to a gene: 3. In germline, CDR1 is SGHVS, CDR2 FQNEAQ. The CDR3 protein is CASSLPGQGYEQYF. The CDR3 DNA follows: TGTGCCAGCAGCTTACCGGGACAGGGTTACGAGCAGTACTTC.

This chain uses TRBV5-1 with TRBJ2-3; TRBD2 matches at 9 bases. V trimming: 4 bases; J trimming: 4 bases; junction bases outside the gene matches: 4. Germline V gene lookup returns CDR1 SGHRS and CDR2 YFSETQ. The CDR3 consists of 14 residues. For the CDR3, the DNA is TGCGCCAGCAGCGTAGCGGGAGAGGCAGATACGCAGTATTTT. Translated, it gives CASSVAGEADTQYF.

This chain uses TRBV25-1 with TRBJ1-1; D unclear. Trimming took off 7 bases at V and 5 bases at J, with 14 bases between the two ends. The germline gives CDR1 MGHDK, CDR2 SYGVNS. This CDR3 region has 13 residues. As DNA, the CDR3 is TGTGCCAGCATCCCCTCGGGATATACTGAAGCTTTCTTT. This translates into CASIPSGYTEAFF. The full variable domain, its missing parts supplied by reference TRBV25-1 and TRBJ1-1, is EADIYQTPRYLVIGTGKKITLECSQTMGHDKMYWYQQDPGMELHLIHYSYGVNSTEKGDLSSESTVSRIRTEHFPLTLESARPSHTSQYLCASIPSGYTEAFFGQGTRLTVV.

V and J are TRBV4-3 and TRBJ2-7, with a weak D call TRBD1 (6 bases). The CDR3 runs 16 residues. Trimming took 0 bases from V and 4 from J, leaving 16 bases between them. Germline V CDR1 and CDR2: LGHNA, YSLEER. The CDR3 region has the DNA TGCGCCAGCAGCCAAGATGTCTCCCCGAGGGGGTACGAGCAGTACTTC. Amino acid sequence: CASSQDVSPRGYEQYF.

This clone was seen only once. The CDR3 loop is CSVGTSGKDTQYF. The CDR3 DNA reads as TGCAGCGTCGGTACTAGCGGGAAAGATACGCAGTATTTT. This chain connects TRBV29-1 to TRBJ2-3, with 10 bases matching TRBD2. The germline V gene has CDR1 SQVTM and CDR2 ANQGSEA. This CDR3 is built from 13 residues. V was pared by 6 bases and J by 5 bases, with 5 bases of the junction left unmatched.

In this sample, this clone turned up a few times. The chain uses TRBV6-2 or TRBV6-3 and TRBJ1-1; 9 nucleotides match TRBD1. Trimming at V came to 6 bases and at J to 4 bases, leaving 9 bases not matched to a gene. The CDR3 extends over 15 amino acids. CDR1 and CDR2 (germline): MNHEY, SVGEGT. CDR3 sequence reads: CASSPLTGGITEAFF. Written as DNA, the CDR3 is TGTGCCAGCAGCCCACTGACAGGGGGGATCACTGAAGCTTTCTTT.

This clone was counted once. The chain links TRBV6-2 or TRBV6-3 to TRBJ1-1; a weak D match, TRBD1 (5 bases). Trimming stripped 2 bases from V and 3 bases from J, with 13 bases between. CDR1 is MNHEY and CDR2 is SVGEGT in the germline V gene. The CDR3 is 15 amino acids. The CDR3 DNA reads TGTGCCAGCAGTTACCCACGACAGATGGACACTGAAGCTTTCTTT. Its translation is CASSYPRQMDTEAFF.